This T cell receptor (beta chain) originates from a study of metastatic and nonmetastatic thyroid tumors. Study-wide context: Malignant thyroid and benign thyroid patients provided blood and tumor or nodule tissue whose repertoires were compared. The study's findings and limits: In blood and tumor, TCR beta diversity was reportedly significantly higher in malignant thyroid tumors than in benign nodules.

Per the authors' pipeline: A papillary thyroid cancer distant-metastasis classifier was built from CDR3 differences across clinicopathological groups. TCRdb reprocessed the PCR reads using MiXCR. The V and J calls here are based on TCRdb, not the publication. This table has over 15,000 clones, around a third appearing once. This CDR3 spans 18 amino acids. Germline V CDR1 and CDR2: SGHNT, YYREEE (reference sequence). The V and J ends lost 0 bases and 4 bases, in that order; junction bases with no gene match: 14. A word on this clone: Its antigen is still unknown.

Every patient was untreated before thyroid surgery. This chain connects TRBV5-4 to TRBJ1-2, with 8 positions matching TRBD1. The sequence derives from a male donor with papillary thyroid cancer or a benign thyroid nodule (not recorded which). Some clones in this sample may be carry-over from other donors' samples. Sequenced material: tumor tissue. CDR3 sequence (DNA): TGTGCCAGCAGCTTGGGCCGCCCAGGGGGCGCTTACGGCTATGGCTACACCTTC. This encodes CASSLGRPGGAYGYGYTF.